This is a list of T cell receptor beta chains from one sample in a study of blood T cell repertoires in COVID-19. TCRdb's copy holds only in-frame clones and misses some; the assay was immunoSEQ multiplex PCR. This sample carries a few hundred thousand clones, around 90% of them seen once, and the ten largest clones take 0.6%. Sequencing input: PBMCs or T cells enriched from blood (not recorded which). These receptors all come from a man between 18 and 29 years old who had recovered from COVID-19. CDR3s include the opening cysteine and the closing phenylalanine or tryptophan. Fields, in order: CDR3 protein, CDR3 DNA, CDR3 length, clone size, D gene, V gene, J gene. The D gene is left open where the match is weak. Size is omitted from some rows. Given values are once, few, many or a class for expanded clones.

CDR3 protein: CASSLGGHGGNTIYF; CDR3 DNA: TGCGCCAGCAGCCTCGGGGGGCATGGTGGAAACACCATATATTTT; CDR3 length: 15; clone size: .; D gene: .; V gene: TRBV5-1; J gene: TRBJ1-3
CDR3 protein: CASSFQGFVNTEAFF; CDR3 DNA: TGTGCCAGCAGCTTTCAGGGGTTCGTGAACACTGAAGCTTTCTTT; CDR3 length: 15; clone size: .; D gene: .; V gene: TRBV11-3; J gene: TRBJ1-1
CDR3 protein: CVSSSQGASYGYTF; CDR3 DNA: TGTGTCAGCAGTTCACAGGGGGCAAGCTATGGCTACACCTTC; CDR3 length: 14; clone size: .; D gene: TRBD1; V gene: TRBV6-5; J gene: TRBJ1-2
CDR3 protein: CASSLNRGPGEQFF; CDR3 DNA: TGTGCCAGCAGCTTAAACAGGGGGCCCGGTGAGCAGTTCTTC; CDR3 length: 14; clone size: .; D gene: TRBD1; V gene: TRBV7-3; J gene: TRBJ2-1
CDR3 protein: CASNPTGKSEKLFF; CDR3 DNA: TGTGCCAGTAATCCGACAGGTAAAAGCGAAAAACTGTTTTTT; CDR3 length: 14; clone size: .; D gene: .; V gene: TRBV19; J gene: TRBJ1-4
CDR3 protein: CASGIERGTATNEKLFF; CDR3 DNA: TGTGCCAGCGGTATTGAACGAGGGACTGCAACTAATGAAAAACTGTTTTTT; CDR3 length: 17; clone size: .; D gene: .; V gene: TRBV7-9; J gene: TRBJ1-4
CDR3 protein: CASTLQQGANYGYTF; CDR3 DNA: TGTGCCAGCACACTTCAGCAGGGGGCTAACTATGGCTACACCTTC; CDR3 length: 15; clone size: .; D gene: TRBD1; V gene: TRBV27; J gene: TRBJ1-2
CDR3 protein: CASSIEEGGQPQHF; CDR3 DNA: TGTGCCAGTAGTATTGAGGAGGGCGGACAGCCCCAGCATTTT; CDR3 length: 14; clone size: .; D gene: .; V gene: TRBV19; J gene: TRBJ1-5
CDR3 protein: CASSLGLAGPSQYF; CDR3 DNA: TGTGCCAGCAGCTTGGGGCTAGCGGGGCCTTCCCAGTACTTC; CDR3 length: 14; clone size: once; D gene: TRBD2; V gene: TRBV7-2; J gene: TRBJ2-5
CDR3 protein: CASSPTPSTGEQYF; CDR3 DNA: TGTGCCAGCAGCCCGACCCCCAGCACAGGAGAGCAGTACTTC; CDR3 length: 14; clone size: .; D gene: .; V gene: TRBV11-2; J gene: TRBJ2-7
CDR3 protein: CASSLGLAGVQGEQFF; CDR3 DNA: TGTGCCAGCAGTTTAGGACTAGCGGGAGTGCAAGGTGAGCAGTTCTTC; CDR3 length: 16; clone size: once; D gene: TRBD2; V gene: TRBV28; J gene: TRBJ2-1
CDR3 protein: CAISEGVADTYEQYF; CDR3 DNA: TGTGCCATCAGTGAGGGGGTAGCGGACACGTACGAGCAGTACTTC; CDR3 length: 15; clone size: .; D gene: .; V gene: TRBV10-3; J gene: TRBJ2-7
CDR3 protein: CASSIRGLAEAFF; CDR3 DNA: TGTGCCAGCAGTATCAGGGGTCTCGCTGAAGCTTTCTTT; CDR3 length: 13; clone size: few; D gene: .; V gene: TRBV28; J gene: TRBJ1-1
CDR3 protein: CAWSRLAGGPYEQYF; CDR3 DNA: TGTGCCTGGAGCCGACTAGCGGGAGGGCCGTACGAGCAGTACTTC; CDR3 length: 15; clone size: .; D gene: TRBD2; V gene: TRBV30; J gene: TRBJ2-7
CDR3 protein: CASSPGPPEVKQPQHF; CDR3 DNA: TGTGCCAGCTCACCCGGCCCCCCTGAGGTTAAGCAGCCCCAGCATTTT; CDR3 length: 16; clone size: .; D gene: .; V gene: TRBV18; J gene: TRBJ1-5
CDR3 protein: CASSKRASGRGTDTQYF; CDR3 DNA: TGTGCCAGCAGCAAAAGGGCTAGCGGGAGAGGGACAGATACGCAGTATTTT; CDR3 length: 17; clone size: .; D gene: .; V gene: TRBV21-1; J gene: TRBJ2-3
CDR3 protein: CASTSGTGLGGYTF; CDR3 DNA: TGTGCCAGCACCTCCGGGACAGGGCTCGGTGGCTACACCTTC; CDR3 length: 14; clone size: .; D gene: TRBD1; V gene: TRBV27; J gene: TRBJ1-2
CDR3 protein: CASSQDTSPYNEQFF; CDR3 DNA: TGCGCCAGCAGCCAAGATACGAGCCCCTACAATGAGCAGTTCTTC; CDR3 length: 15; clone size: .; D gene: .; V gene: TRBV4-1; J gene: TRBJ2-1
CDR3 protein: CASSQVLGPVAEAFF; CDR3 DNA: TGTGCCAGCAGCCAAGTTCTAGGTCCGGTCGCTGAAGCTTTCTTT; CDR3 length: 15; clone size: .; D gene: .; V gene: TRBV14; J gene: TRBJ1-1
CDR3 protein: CASSPSAGVNYEQYF; CDR3 DNA: TGTGCCAGCTCACCCTCGGCAGGGGTTAACTACGAGCAGTACTTC; CDR3 length: 15; clone size: .; D gene: .; V gene: TRBV18; J gene: TRBJ2-7
CDR3 protein: CASSPRFTGVRYGYTF; CDR3 DNA: TGTGCCAGCAGCCCGAGGTTTACCGGAGTTCGCTATGGCTACACCTTC; CDR3 length: 16; clone size: .; D gene: .; V gene: TRBV5-4; J gene: TRBJ1-2
CDR3 protein: CASSRQGRSTEAFF; CDR3 DNA: TGTGCCAGCAGTAGACAGGGAAGGAGTACTGAAGCTTTCTTT; CDR3 length: 14; clone size: .; D gene: TRBD1; V gene: TRBV5-4; J gene: TRBJ1-1
CDR3 protein: CASSLDRGRRGYGYTF; CDR3 DNA: TGTGCCAGCAGCTTGGACAGGGGGCGCAGGGGCTATGGCTACACCTTC; CDR3 length: 16; clone size: .; D gene: TRBD1; V gene: TRBV5-4; J gene: TRBJ1-2
CDR3 protein: CASSSPGQASREYGYTF; CDR3 DNA: TGTGCCAGCAGTTCGCCGGGACAGGCCTCCCGCGAATATGGCTACACCTTC; CDR3 length: 17; clone size: .; D gene: TRBD1; V gene: TRBV27; J gene: TRBJ1-2
CDR3 protein: CASSTISGANVLTF; CDR3 DNA: TGTGCCAGTAGCACAATTTCTGGGGCCAACGTCCTGACTTTC; CDR3 length: 14; clone size: .; D gene: .; V gene: TRBV19; J gene: TRBJ2-6
CDR3 protein: CASRQTGAKQFF; CDR3 DNA: TGTGCCAGCAGACAGACAGGGGCAAAGCAGTTCTTC; CDR3 length: 12; clone size: .; D gene: TRBD1; V gene: TRBV7-9; J gene: TRBJ2-1